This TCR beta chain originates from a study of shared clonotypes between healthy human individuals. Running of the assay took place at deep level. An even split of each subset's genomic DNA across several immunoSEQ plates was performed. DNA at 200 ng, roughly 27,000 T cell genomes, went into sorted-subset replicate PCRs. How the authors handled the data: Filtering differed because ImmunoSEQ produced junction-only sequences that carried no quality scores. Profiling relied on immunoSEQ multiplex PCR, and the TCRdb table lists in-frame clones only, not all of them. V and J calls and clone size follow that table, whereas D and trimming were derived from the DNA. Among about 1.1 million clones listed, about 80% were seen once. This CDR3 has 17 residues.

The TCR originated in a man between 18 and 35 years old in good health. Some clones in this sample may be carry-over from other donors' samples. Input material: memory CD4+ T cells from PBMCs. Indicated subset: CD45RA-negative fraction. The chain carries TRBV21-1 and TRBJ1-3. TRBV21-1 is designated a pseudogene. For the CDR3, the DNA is TGTGCCAGCAGCAAAGGCAGGGACGGAGTCTCTGGAAACACCATATATTTT. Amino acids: CASSKGRDGVSGNTIYF.